These 28 T cell receptor delta chains originate from one sample sequenced in a study of Vδ1+ human thymocytes. Antigen specificity for these receptors is unknown. Sequences come from RNA converted to cDNA by reverse transcription. CDR3 amplicons came from multiplex PCR with pooled V-gene forward and constant-region reverse primers. TCRdb re-identified clones in the multiplex PCR reads via CATT. This sample has 80,000 or so delta-chain clones, with roughly a third found just once. Study results and limitations: Thymic TRG and TRD repertoires appeared highly polyclonal, with Gaussian CDR3 length distributions.

Source material: Vdelta1+ gamma-delta thymocytes from the thymus. Regarding subset: FACS-sorted CD3+ TCRalphabeta- TCRVdelta1+ TCRVdelta2- thymocytes. Receptors were obtained from a boy less than two years old who had congenital heart surgery.

This clone came up a few times. The chain joins TRDV1 to TRDJ1, with 11 bases identical to TRDD3. V lost 1 base and J lost 1; bases outside the gene matches: 20. The CDR3 length is 22 residues. Germline V gene lookup returns CDR1 TSWWSYY and CDR2 QGS. As DNA, the CDR3 is TGTGCTCTTGGGGAACCCCCCCTCCTACGGGCTGGGGGATACACTGGCACCGATAAACTCATCTTT. Translating gives CALGEPPLLRAGGYTGTDKLIF.

The V gene is TRDV1, the J gene TRDJ1; 9 bases are shared with TRDD3. The CDR3 spans 21 residues. The V segment lost 5 bases and the J segment 0 bases; nucleotides outside the gene matches: 22. The germline V gene encodes CDR1 TSWWSYY and CDR2 QGS. As DNA, the CDR3 is TGTGCTCTTGGGACTTTTCCTACTGAGTTCTGGGGGATGCCAGACACCGATAAACTCATCTTT. Translation gives CALGTFPTEFWGMPDTDKLIF.

This clone was observed a handful of times. The J gene is TRDJ1, the V gene TRDV1; 7 bases fit TRDD3. V lost 0 bases and J lost 2; bases outside the gene matches: 6. The CDR3 length is 16 residues. CDR1 is TSWWSYY and CDR2 is QGS in the germline V gene. This chain's CDR3 is CALGELRGMGTDKLIF. The CDR3 region has the DNA TGTGCTCTTGGGGAACTACGGGGGATGGGGACCGATAAACTCATCTTT.

This clone was seen many times. This chain connects TRDV1 to TRDJ1; perhaps TRDD3 as D (7 bases). The CDR3 has 22 residues. Germline CDR1 reads TSWWSYY; CDR2 reads QGS. V was clipped by 4 bases and J by 1 base, with 34 bases between them. The CDR3 reads CALGGPSTPTHWGTAFTDKLIF. The CDR3 DNA reads TGTGCTCTTGGGGGCCCTAGCACTCCTACGCACTGGGGAACAGCCTTCACCGATAAACTCATCTTT.

The rearrangement links TRDV1 to TRDJ1, with D uncertain. The CDR3 totals 17 residues. The V end was cut by 3 bases, the J end by 0 bases, with 17 bases between. Germline CDR1 reads TSWWSYY; CDR2 reads QGS. CDR3 region: CALGDGQRYSYTDKLIF. As DNA, the CDR3 is TGTGCTCTTGGGGACGGACAGCGGTACTCATACACCGATAAACTCATCTTT.

The gene calls are TRDV1 and TRDJ1, with a tentative D call TRDD3 (5 bases). This CDR3 has 15 residues. V was cut by 9 bases and J by 9 bases, with 26 bases left in between. Germline assignment: CDR1 TSWWSYY and CDR2 QGS. The CDR3 spells CALALFGGGLVELIF. CDR3 DNA sequence: TGTGCTCTCGCCCTATTCGGGGGGGGGTTGGTTGAACTCATCTTT.

This clone has more than one count but fewer than ten. The genes are TRDV2 and TRDJ1; TRDD3 aligns across 12 bases. This CDR3 is built from 20 residues. V shed 3 bases and J 0 bases; nucleotides not matched to a gene: 16. Germline V gives CDR1 GEAIGNYY, CDR2 EKD. Here the CDR3 reads CACDAFLGDTDSRYTDKLIF. As DNA, the CDR3 is TGTGCCTGTGACGCTTTTCTGGGGGATACGGACTCGCGGTACACCGATAAACTCATCTTT.

The genes are TRDV1 and TRDJ1; TRDD2 matches at 9 bases. Losses at the gene ends were 1 base for V and 0 bases for J; bases not matched to a gene: 18. The CDR3 sequence is 21 residues long. Germline loops: CDR1 TSWWSYY, CDR2 QGS. The CDR3 nucleotides read TGTGCTCTTGGGGAACCGGCCTTCCTACGTGGGCTGGGGGTTCACACCGATAAACTCATCTTT. It codes for CALGEPAFLRGLGVHTDKLIF.

V gene TRDV2 combines with J gene TRDJ1; D gene uncertain. This CDR3 has 14 residues. The V and J ends lost 0 bases and 4 bases respectively, with 11 bases between them. CDR1 GEAIGNYY and CDR2 EKD come from the germline V gene. In DNA form, the CDR3 reads TGTGCCTGTGACACCCTGAGGTCCAACGATAAACTCATCTTT. Its translation is CACDTLRSNDKLIF.

V usage is TRDV1 and J usage is TRDJ1; perhaps TRDD2 as D (5 bases). This CDR3 has 20 amino acids. Germline V lookup: CDR1 TSWWSYY, CDR2 QGS. The V and J ends lost 5 bases and 0 bases respectively, with 28 bases between them. CDR3 sequence: CALGHPRPTRSRLYTDKLIF. The CDR3 nucleotides are TGTGCTCTTGGGCACCCCAGGCCTACCCGGAGTCGTCTGTACACCGATAAACTCATCTTT.

V and J are TRDV1 and TRDJ1, with 12 bases fitting TRDD3. CDR1 and CDR2 from the germline V gene are TSWWSYY and QGS. CDR3 length equals 20 residues. V lost 4 bases and J lost 0; bases outside the gene matches: 15. The CDR3 here is CALGGRWGAGGYENTDKLIF. The CDR3 DNA sequence: TGTGCTCTTGGGGGGCGTTGGGGGGCTGGGGGATACGAGAACACCGATAAACTCATCTTT.

The chain couples TRDV1 to TRDJ1; 13 positions match TRDD3. The CDR3 has 22 residues. Germline assignment: CDR1 TSWWSYY and CDR2 QGS. The V and J ends lost 5 bases and 0 bases, in that order; junction bases with no gene match: 21. CDR3 loop: CALGKFPYWGIRSSPDTDKLIF. Written as DNA, the CDR3 is TGTGCTCTTGGGAAATTCCCTTACTGGGGGATACGCTCAAGTCCCGACACCGATAAACTCATCTTT.

The chain recombines TRDV1 with TRDJ1; 13 bases are a match to TRDD3. The CDR3 runs 23 residues. V dropped 1 base and J dropped 0; count of bases not matched to a gene: 20. The germline V gene has CDR1 TSWWSYY and CDR2 QGS. CDR3 bases: TGTGCTCTTGGGGAACCACATCCTACGTTCCTACTGGGGGATACGGGGTACACCGATAAACTCATCTTT. It yields the protein CALGEPHPTFLLGDTGYTDKLIF.

This clone was seen only a few times. The chain uses TRDV1 and TRDJ1, with 10 bases aligning to TRDD3. Trimming took 3 bases from V and 0 from J; bases not matched to a gene: 22. Germline CDR1 reads TSWWSYY; CDR2 reads QGS. This CDR3 is 22 amino acids long. CDR3 in amino acids: CALGETAFLKYWGMSYTDKLIF. The CDR3 DNA reads as TGTGCTCTTGGGGAGACGGCCTTCCTAAAGTACTGGGGGATGAGTTACACCGATAAACTCATCTTT.

This chain connects TRDV1 to TRDJ1, with 9 nucleotides matching TRDD3. CDR3 length: 23 amino acids. Germline V gene sequence: CDR1 TSWWSYY, CDR2 QGS. V was pared by 5 bases and J by 0 bases, with 28 bases of the junction left unmatched. CDR3 bases: TGTGCTCTTGGGTTACAATTCCTTCCTCCGCTACTGGGGGACCCACTCCACACCGATAAACTCATCTTT. It translates to CALGLQFLPPLLGDPLHTDKLIF.

This clone appeared a few times. J is TRDJ1 and V is TRDV1; a possible D gene is TRDD3 (7 bases). Trimming removed 5 bases from V and 3 bases from J, with 49 bases in between. Germline assignment: CDR1 TSWWSYY and CDR2 QGS. The CDR3 runs 26 residues. The CDR3 region is CALGKFRVLRGIHPSILYMVADKLIF. The CDR3 region has the DNA TGTGCTCTTGGGAAATTCAGGGTCCTACGGGGGATCCACCCTTCAATCCTCTACATGGTCGCCGATAAACTCATCTTT.

V is TRDV1 and J is TRDJ1; D is unresolved. The CDR3 has 22 amino acids. V lost 0 bases to trimming and J lost 0 bases, with 29 bases between them. Per germline, CDR1 TSWWSYY and CDR2 QGS. CDR3 in DNA: TGTGCTCTTGGGGAACTAACCGCTACACCAACCGATCCGGATCAAAACACCGATAAACTCATCTTT. It encodes CALGELTATPTDPDQNTDKLIF.

The chain joins TRDV1 to TRDJ1; 7 nucleotides line up with TRDD3. The J segment lost 2 bases and the V segment lost 0 bases, leaving 15 bases of the junction unmatched. CDR3 size: 19 residues. Germline loops: CDR1 TSWWSYY, CDR2 QGS. The CDR3 region is CALGELPPYGVGGTDKLIF. Here the CDR3 DNA reads TGTGCTCTTGGGGAACTCCCCCCCTACGGGGTTGGGGGAACCGATAAACTCATCTTT.

V and J are TRDV1 and TRDJ1, with D unclear. V lost 5 bases and J lost 0, with 25 bases in between. This CDR3 has 19 residues. Germline CDR1 reads TSWWSYY; CDR2 reads QGS. The CDR3 DNA reads as TGTGCTCTTGGGACCCATTCCGGGAAAGGGTCTGACTACACCGATAAACTCATCTTT. Amino acids: CALGTHSGKGSDYTDKLIF.

The chain carries TRDV1 and TRDJ1, with 10 bases identical to TRDD3. The CDR3 has 15 residues. The germline CDR1 and CDR2 sequences are TSWWSYY and QGS. V lost 7 bases, J lost 5 bases, and 10 bases stayed unmatched. CDR3 loop: CALEAAWGIRDKLIF. DNA of the CDR3: TGTGCTCTTGAAGCGGCCTGGGGGATAAGGGATAAACTCATCTTT.

This clone came up a few times. The V call is TRDV1, the J call TRDJ1, with 7 bases that match TRDD3. Germline assignment: CDR1 TSWWSYY and CDR2 QGS. This CDR3 is built from 16 residues. The ends lost 6 bases at V and 0 bases at J; junction bases unmatched: 10. The CDR3 nucleotides are TGTGCTCTTGGCAATTTAATTGGGGGACACACCGATAAACTCATCTTT. It codes for CALGNLIGGHTDKLIF.

This chain connects TRDV2 to TRDJ3; 7 bases fit TRDD2. The trim removed 9 bases at V and 13 bases at J, leaving 14 bases unmatched. The germline CDR1 and CDR2 sequences are GEAIGNYY and EKD. There are 14 residues in the CDR3. The CDR3 protein is CAIRISYLGRQMFF. The CDR3 nucleotides read TGTGCCATCCGCATTTCCTACTTGGGACGACAGATGTTTTTC.

The rearrangement links TRDV1 to TRDJ1; unclear D gene. Per germline, CDR1 TSWWSYY and CDR2 QGS. This CDR3 region has 18 residues. V was shortened by 1 base and J by 4 bases, with 22 bases between the two germline ends. The CDR3 is CALGEPCPPRVCGDKLIF. The CDR3 coding sequence is TGTGCTCTTGGGGAACCTTGTCCCCCTCGGGTCTGTGGCGATAAACTCATCTTT.

This rearrangement joins TRDV1 to TRDJ1; 9 bases align to TRDD3. Trimming cost V 5 bases and J 2 bases; bases outside gene matches: 12. The CDR3 sequence is 17 residues long. The V gene's germline CDR1 is TSWWSYY and CDR2 QGS. The CDR3 DNA reads TGTGCTCTTGGGCCCTCTACTGGGGGAGAGATAACCGATAAACTCATCTTT. It translates to CALGPSTGGEITDKLIF.

This chain uses TRDV1 with TRDJ1; 8 bases map to TRDD3. V shed 4 bases, J shed 0 bases, and the junction held 16 bases outside the gene matches. The CDR3 spans 19 residues. Germline V CDR1 and CDR2: TSWWSYY, QGS. CDR3 region: CALGAHWGTGGSHTDKLIF. For the CDR3, the DNA is TGTGCTCTTGGGGCGCATTGGGGTACTGGGGGTTCCCACACCGATAAACTCATCTTT.

This clone showed up just a few times. This chain connects TRDV1 to TRDJ1; 13 nucleotides line up with TRDD3. This CDR3 has 23 residues. Germline CDR1 TSWWSYY, CDR2 QGS. The junction had 22 bases not matched to a gene; V was cut back by 0 bases and J by 3 bases. Here the CDR3 DNA reads TGTGCTCTTGGGGAACTCGTCCCTCGCGCATCGTACTGGGGGATACGCGAATCCGATAAACTCATCTTT. Translated: CALGELVPRASYWGIRESDKLIF.

The chain employs TRDV1 and TRDJ1; 13 bases fit TRDD3. This CDR3 region has 20 residues. Germline V CDR1 and CDR2: TSWWSYY, QGS. CDR3 sequence: CAISSFLTTGGYARADKLIF. The CDR3 DNA is TGTGCGATCTCTTCCTTTCTCACTACTGGGGGATACGCCCGGGCCGATAAACTCATCTTT.

On this clone: Other DNA sequences in this sample translate to the same CDR3. The V gene is TRDV1, the J gene TRDJ1; weak D call: TRDD3 (5 bases). The V end was cut by 0 bases, the J end by 1 base, with 12 bases between. The CDR3 runs 16 residues. Germline assignment: CDR1 TSWWSYY and CDR2 QGS. CDR3 loop: CALGELYGAGTDKLIF. CDR3 bases: TGTGCTCTTGGGGAACTGTATGGGGCTGGCACCGATAAACTCATCTTT.